The clone carrying this T cell receptor (beta chain) has ten or more counts. Its antigen is still unknown. Thyroid ultrasound and orbital computed tomography, with clinical symptoms and serum thyroxine and TRAb, informed diagnoses. Germline V CDR1 and CDR2: SEHNR, FQNEAQ (reference sequence). The CDR3 consists of 16 residues. V gave up 2 bases and J gave up 6 bases, with 16 bases separating them. This specimen belongs to a study of T cells in Graves' hyperthyroidism and ophthalmopathy. Study outcomes and limitations: A median around six months before onset, the model predicted ophthalmopathy.

Researchers amplified the TCR beta CDR3 regions from RNA transcripts. RT-PCR in the first round (using the HTBI primer set) targeted the TCR CDR3. TCRdb independently ran MiXCR on the multiplex PCR reads; one entry per CDR3 protein. The sample lists over 450,000 distinct CDR3 sequences, roughly an eighth seen once, with about 17% in the top ten. The chain is built from TRBV7-9 and TRBJ2-2; D remains ambiguous. Sequenced sample: blood. The TCR was taken from a young woman with Graves' hyperthyroidism. The CDR3 loop reads CASSLILAEVSGELFF. The CDR3 bases are TGTGCCAGCAGCTTAATATTGGCAGAGGTTTCCGGGGAGCTGTTTTTT.